This T cell receptor (beta chain) was documented in a study of blood T cell repertoires in COVID-19. TCRdb's table, derived via immunoSEQ multiplex PCR, lists solely in-frame clones and lacks some. The table lists about 180,000 clones, 80% to 90% of them singletons. Trimming stripped 1 base from V and 4 bases from J, with 10 bases between. The germline V gene has CDR1 KGHSH and CDR2 LQKENI. CDR3 length equals 14 residues. Sequenced: peripheral blood. The J gene is TRBJ1-2, the V gene TRBV18; D is possibly TRBD1 (6 bases). This receptor was taken from a man aged 45-60 years with active or convalescent COVID-19. DNA for the CDR3: TGTGCCAGCTCACCACAACCAGGGGTCTATGGCTACACCTTC. Amino acid sequence: CASSPQPGVYGYTF.